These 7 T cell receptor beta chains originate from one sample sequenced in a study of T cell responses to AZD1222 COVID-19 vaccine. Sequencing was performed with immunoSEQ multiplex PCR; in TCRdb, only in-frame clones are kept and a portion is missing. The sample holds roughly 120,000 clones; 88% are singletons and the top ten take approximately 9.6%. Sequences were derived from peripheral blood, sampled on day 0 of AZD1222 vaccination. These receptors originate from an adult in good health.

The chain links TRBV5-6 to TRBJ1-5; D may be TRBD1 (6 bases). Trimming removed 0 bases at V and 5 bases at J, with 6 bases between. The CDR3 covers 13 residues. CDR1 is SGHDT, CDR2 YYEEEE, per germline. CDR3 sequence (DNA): TGTGCCAGCAGCTTGGCAGGGGATCAGCCCCAGCATTTT. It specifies CASSLAGDQPQHF.

CDR3 amino acids: CASSQSDRGRGEAFF. For the CDR3, the DNA is TGTGCCAGCAGCCAGTCGGACAGGGGGCGCGGTGAAGCTTTCTTT. This chain joins TRBV3-1 (or the pseudogene TRBV3-2) and TRBJ1-1; 11 bases match TRBD1. With V trimmed by 3 bases and J by 7 bases, 7 bases remained unmatched. CDR1 and CDR2 (germline): LGHDT, YNNKEL (reference sequence). The CDR3 sequence is 15 residues long.

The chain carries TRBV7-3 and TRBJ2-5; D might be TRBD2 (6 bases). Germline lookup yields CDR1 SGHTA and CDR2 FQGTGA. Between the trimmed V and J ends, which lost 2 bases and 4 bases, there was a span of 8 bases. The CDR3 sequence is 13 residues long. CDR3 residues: CASSLGGVETQYF. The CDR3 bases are TGTGCCAGCAGCTTAGGAGGGGTAGAGACCCAGTACTTC.

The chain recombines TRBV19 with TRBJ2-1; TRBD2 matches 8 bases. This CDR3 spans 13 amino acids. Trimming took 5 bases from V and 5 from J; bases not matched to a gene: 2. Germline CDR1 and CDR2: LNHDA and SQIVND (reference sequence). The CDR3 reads CASSAGGHNEQFF. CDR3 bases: TGTGCCAGTAGTGCGGGGGGACACAATGAGCAGTTCTTC.

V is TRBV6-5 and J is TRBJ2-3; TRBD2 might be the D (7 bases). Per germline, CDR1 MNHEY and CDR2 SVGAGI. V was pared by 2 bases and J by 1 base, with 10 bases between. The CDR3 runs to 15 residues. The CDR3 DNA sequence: TGTGCCAGCAGTTACGGGCGGGGGCGCACAGATACGCAGTATTTT. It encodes CASSYGRGRTDTQYF.

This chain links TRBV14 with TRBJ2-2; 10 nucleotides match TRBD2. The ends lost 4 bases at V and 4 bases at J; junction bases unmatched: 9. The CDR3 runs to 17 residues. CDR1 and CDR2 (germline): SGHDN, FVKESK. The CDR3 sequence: CASSLYLAGDFTGELFF. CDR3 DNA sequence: TGTGCCAGCAGCCTATACCTAGCGGGGGACTTCACCGGGGAGCTGTTTTTT.

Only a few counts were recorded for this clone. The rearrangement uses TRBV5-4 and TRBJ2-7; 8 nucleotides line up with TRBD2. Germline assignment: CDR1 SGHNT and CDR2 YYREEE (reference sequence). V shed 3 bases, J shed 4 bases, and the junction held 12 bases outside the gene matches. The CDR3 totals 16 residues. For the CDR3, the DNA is TGTGCCAGCAGCTCGATCGACGGGACTAGTGGGTACGAGCAGTACTTC. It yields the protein CASSSIDGTSGYEQYF.